This T cell receptor beta chain was documented in a study of T cell responses to AZD1222 COVID-19 vaccine. Whole-study findings and limits: Nearly half of spike-specific TCRs reportedly go after variant regions that carry no mutations.

This CDR3 region has 17 residues. The germline CDR1 and CDR2 sequences are SGHNT and YYREEE (reference sequence). The V and J ends lost 1 base and 0 bases respectively, with 16 bases between them. Assay: immunoSEQ multiplex PCR; the TCRdb copy retains only in-frame clones and omits some. The data contain fewer than 200,000 clones, 90% to 95% of them singletons. This clone was observed a few times. Its antigen is undetermined. This sample comprised peripheral blood, obtained 28 days after the second AZD1222 dose. This clonotype was obtained from an adult who received the AZD1222 COVID-19 vaccine. The chain employs TRBV5-4 and TRBJ2-5; TRBD2 is a possible D gene (5 bases). The CDR3 DNA reads as TGTGCCAGCAGCTTGAGGGATGGCGGGCCCAACCAAGAGACCCAGTACTTC. This translates into CASSLRDGGPNQETQYF. Based on the CDR3 plus reference TRBV5-4 and TRBJ2-5, the full variable domain is ETGVTQSPTHLIKTRGQQVTLRCSSQSGHNTVSWYQQALGQGPQFIFQYYREEENGRGNFPPRFSGLQFPNYSSELNVNALELDDSALYLCASSLRDGGPNQETQYFGPGTRLLVL.